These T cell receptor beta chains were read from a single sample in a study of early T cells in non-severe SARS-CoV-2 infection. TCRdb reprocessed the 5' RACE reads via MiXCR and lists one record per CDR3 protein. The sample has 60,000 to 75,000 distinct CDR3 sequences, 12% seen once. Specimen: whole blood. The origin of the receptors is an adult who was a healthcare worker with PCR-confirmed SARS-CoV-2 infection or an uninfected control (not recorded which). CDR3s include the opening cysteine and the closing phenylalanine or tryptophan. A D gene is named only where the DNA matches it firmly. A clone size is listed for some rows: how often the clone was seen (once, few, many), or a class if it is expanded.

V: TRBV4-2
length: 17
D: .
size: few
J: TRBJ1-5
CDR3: CASSQGLQVYSNQPQHF
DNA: TGTGCCAGCAGCCAGGGTCTACAGGTTTACAGCAATCAGCCCCAGCATTTT

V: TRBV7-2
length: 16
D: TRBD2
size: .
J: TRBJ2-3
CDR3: CASSSFLAGVSDTQYF
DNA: TGTGCCAGCAGCTCCTTCCTAGCGGGAGTATCAGATACGCAGTATTTT

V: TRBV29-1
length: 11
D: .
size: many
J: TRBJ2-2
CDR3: CSARGTGELFF
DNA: TGCAGCGCCCGGGGCACCGGGGAGCTGTTTTTT

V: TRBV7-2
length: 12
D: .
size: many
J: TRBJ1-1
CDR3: CASSLRETEAFF
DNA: TGTGCCAGCAGCTTGCGGGAAACTGAAGCTTTCTTT

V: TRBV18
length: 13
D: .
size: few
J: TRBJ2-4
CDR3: CASSEQGWDIQYF
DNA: TGTGCCAGCTCAGAACAGGGTTGGGACATTCAGTACTTC

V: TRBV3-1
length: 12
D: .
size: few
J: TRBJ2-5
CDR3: CASSQTQETQYF
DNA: TGTGCCAGCAGCCAAACACAAGAGACCCAGTACTTC

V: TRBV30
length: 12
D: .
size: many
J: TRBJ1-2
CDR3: CAWSRGNYGYTF
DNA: TGTGCCTGGAGTCGAGGAAACTATGGCTACACCTTC

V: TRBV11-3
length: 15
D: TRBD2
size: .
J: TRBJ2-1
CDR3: CATKAGTSGSNEQFF
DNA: TGTGCCACCAAAGCCGGGACTAGCGGGAGTAATGAGCAGTTCTTC

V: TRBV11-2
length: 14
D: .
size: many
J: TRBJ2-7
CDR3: CASSLGFGFYEQYF
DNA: TGTGCCAGCAGCTTAGGGTTCGGATTCTACGAGCAGTACTTC

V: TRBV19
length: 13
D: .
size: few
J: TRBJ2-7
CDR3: CASSNQSFLEQYF
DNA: TGTGCCAGTAGTAACCAGTCCTTCCTCGAGCAGTACTTC

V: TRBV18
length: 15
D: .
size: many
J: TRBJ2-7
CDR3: CASSPRGLNSYEQYF
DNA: TGTGCCAGCTCACCCCGGGGCCTAAACTCCTACGAGCAGTACTTC

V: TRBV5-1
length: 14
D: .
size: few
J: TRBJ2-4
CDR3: CASSLDSPKNIQYF
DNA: TGCGCCAGCAGCCTCGACAGTCCTAAAAACATTCAGTACTTC

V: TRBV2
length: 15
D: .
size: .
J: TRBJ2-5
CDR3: CASLDRQARFGTQYF
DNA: TGTGCCAGCCTAGACCGACAGGCGCGATTTGGGACCCAGTACTTC

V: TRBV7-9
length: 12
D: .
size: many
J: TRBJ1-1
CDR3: CASSHQSPEAFF
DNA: TGTGCCAGCAGCCACCAGAGCCCTGAAGCTTTCTTT

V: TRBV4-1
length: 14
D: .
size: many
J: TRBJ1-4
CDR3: CASSQMASGEKLFF
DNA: TGCGCCAGCAGCCAAATGGCCTCGGGAGAAAAACTGTTTTTT

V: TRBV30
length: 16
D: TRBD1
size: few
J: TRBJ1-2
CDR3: CAWSFGRGRLRYGYTF
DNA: TGTGCCTGGAGTTTTGGCAGGGGGCGTTTAAGATATGGCTACACCTTC

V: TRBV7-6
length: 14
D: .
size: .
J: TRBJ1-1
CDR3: CASSQVGEDTEAFF
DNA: TGTGCCAGCAGCCAAGTGGGGGAGGACACTGAAGCTTTCTTT

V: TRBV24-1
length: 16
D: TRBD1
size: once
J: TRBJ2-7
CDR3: CATSDSAGGIPYEQYF
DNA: TGTGCCACCAGTGATTCCGCAGGGGGAATTCCCTACGAGCAGTACTTC

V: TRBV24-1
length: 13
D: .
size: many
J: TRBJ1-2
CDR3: CATSDTGLRGYTF
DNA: TGTGCCACCAGTGATACCGGACTCCGCGGCTACACCTTC